This TCR beta chain is from a study of blood T cell repertoires in COVID-19. Study overall: Samples came from the United States, Italy and Spain, spanning acute and convalescent COVID-19. The analysed material was cDNA or gDNA that came from T cells, B-cell-depleted T cells, or PBMCs.

In the original processing: Reference gene primer amplification yielded estimated nucleated cell counts. The assay was immunoSEQ multiplex PCR, and TCRdb's table has in-frame clones only and misses some. V, J and clone size are those of that table, while D and trimming were read from the DNA. The data show around 43,000 clones, with around 85% seen just once and 30% to 35% held by the top ten. The V gene end was trimmed by 4 bases and the J gene end by 2 bases; junction bases not matched to a gene: 7. The CDR3 length is 16 residues. Germline V gene data show CDR1 as SGDLS and CDR2 as YYNGEE. Sequencing used peripheral blood. The J gene is TRBJ2-1, the V gene TRBV9, with 9 nucleotides matching TRBD2. This TCR was sampled from a woman older than 75 with acute or convalescent COVID-19. CDR3 region: CASSSRLADPYNEQFF. In nucleotides, the CDR3 is TGTGCCAGCAGCTCCCGACTAGCGGACCCCTACAATGAGCAGTTCTTC.